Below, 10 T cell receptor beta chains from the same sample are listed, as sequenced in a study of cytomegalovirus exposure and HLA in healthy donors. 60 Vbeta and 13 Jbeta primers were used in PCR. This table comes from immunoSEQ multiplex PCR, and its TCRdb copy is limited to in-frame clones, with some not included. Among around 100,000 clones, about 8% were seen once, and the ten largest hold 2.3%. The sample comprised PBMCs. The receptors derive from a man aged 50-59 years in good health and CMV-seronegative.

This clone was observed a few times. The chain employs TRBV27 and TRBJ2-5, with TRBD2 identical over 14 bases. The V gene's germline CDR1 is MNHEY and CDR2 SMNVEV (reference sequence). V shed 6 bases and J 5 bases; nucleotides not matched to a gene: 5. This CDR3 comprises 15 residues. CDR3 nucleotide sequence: TGTGCCAGCAGACCGGGACTAGCGGGAGTGGAGACCCAGTACTTC. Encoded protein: CASRPGLAGVETQYF.

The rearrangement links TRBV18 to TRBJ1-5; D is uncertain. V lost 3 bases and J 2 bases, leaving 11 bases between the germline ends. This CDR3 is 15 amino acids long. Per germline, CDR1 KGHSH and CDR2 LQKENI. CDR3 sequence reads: CASSPPGAGNQPQHF. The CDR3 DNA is TGTGCCAGCTCACCGCCGGGTGCGGGCAATCAGCCCCAGCATTTT. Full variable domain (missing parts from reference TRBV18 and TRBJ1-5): NAGVMQNPRHLVRRRGQEARLRCSPMKGHSHVYWYRQLPEEGLKFMVYLQKENIIDESGMPKERFSAEFPKEGPSILRIQQVVRGDSAAYFCASSPPGAGNQPQHFGDGTRLSIL.

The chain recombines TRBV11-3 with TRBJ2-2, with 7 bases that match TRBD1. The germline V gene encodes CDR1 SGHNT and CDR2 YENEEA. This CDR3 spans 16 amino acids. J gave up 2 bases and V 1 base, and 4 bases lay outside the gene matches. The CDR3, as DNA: TGTGCCAGCAGCTTAGTACAGGGGACCAACACCGGGGAGCTGTTTTTT. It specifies CASSLVQGTNTGELFF.

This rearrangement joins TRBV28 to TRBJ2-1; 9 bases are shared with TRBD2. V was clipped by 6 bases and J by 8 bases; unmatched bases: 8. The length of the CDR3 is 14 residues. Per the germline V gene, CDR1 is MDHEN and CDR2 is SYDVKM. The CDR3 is CASRGSGRLDEQFF. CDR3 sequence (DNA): TGTGCCAGCAGGGGTAGCGGGAGATTGGATGAGCAGTTCTTC.

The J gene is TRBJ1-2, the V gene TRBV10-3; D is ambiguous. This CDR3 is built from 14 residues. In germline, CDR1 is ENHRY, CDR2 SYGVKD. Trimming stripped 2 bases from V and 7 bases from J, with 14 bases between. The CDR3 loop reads CAISEEAGFGGYTF. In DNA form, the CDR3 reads TGTGCCATCAGTGAGGAAGCGGGGTTTGGTGGCTACACCTTC.

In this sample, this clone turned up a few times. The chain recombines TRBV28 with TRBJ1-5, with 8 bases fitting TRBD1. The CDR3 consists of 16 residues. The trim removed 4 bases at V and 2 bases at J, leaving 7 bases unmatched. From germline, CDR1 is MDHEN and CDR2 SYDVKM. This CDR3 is CASSSPTGEGNQPQHF. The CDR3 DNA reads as TGTGCCAGCAGTTCTCCGACAGGGGAAGGCAATCAGCCCCAGCATTTT.

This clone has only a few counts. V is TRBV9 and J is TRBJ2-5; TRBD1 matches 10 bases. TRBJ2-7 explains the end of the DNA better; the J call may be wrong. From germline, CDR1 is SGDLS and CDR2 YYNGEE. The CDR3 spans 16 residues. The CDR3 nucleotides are TGTGCCAGCAGCGCCAAAAGACAGGGGGCGGACTACGAGCAGTACTTC. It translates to CASSAKRQGADYEQYF.

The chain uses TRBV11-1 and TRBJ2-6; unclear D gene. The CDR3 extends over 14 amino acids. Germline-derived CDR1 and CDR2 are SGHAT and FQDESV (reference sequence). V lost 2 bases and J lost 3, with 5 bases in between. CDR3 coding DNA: TGTGCCAGCAGCTTACTCCGTGGGGCCAACGTCCTGACTTTC. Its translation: CASSLLRGANVLTF. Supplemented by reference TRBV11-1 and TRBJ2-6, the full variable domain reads EAEVAQSPRYKITEKSQAVAFWCDPISGHATLYWYRQILGQGPELLVQFQDESVVDDSQLPKDRFSAERLKGVDSTLKIQPAELGDSAMYLCASSLLRGANVLTFGAGSRLTVL.

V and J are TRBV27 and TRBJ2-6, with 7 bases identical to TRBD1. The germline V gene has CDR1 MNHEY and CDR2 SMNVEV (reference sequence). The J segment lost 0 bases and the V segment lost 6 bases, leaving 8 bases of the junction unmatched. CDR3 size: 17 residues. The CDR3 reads CASRSTGFGSGANVLTF. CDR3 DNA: TGTGCCAGCAGGTCGACAGGGTTCGGCTCTGGGGCCAACGTCCTGACTTTC.

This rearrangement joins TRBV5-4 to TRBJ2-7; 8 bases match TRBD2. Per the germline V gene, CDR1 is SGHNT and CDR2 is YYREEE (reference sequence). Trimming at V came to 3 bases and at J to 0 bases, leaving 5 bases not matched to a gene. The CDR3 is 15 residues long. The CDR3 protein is CASSWTGRVSYEQYF. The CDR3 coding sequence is TGTGCCAGCAGCTGGACCGGGAGGGTCTCCTACGAGCAGTACTTC.